A selection of T cell receptor beta chains follows, all from one sample in a study of shared clonotypes between healthy human individuals. Method: immunoSEQ multiplex PCR; TCRdb's copy keeps in-frame clones and lacks some. Of over a million clones in the sample, approximately 80% were seen once. Sequencing was carried out using memory CD4+ T cells from PBMCs. These receptors all stem from a man in his late teens or twenties in good health. Some clones in this sample may be carry-over from other donors' samples. Both conserved end residues are part of each CDR3. A D gene is named only where the DNA matches it firmly. Clone size is not always given. Where it is, it says once, few, many or a class for expanded clones.

TGTGCCAGCAGCGAGCAGGGGGAGCTGGTCGGTCCGGCTTTCTTT,CASSEQGELVGPAFF,TRBJ1-1,once,TRBD1,TRBV9
TGTGCCAGCTCACCGACGGGGGATGAGCAGTTCTTC,CASSPTGDEQFF,TRBJ2-1,NA,NA,TRBV18
TGCGCCAGCAGCCAAACTGTGATCAGGGGAGTTGGAAACACCATATATTTT,CASSQTVIRGVGNTIYF,TRBJ1-3,many,NA,TRBV4-1
TGTGCCAGCAGTGCGTTCCGGGACCTCACCTACGAGCAGTACTTC,CASSAFRDLTYEQYF,TRBJ2-7,NA,NA,TRBV28
TGTGCCAGCAGCAGACAGGGAAACACTGAAGCTTTCTTT,CASSRQGNTEAFF,TRBJ1-1,NA,TRBD1,TRBV7-2
TGTGCCAGCAGTGGAACAGGCCGCTCTGGAAACACCATATATTTT,CASSGTGRSGNTIYF,TRBJ1-3,NA,NA,TRBV2
TGTGCCACCAGCCCGGGGTGGGCCACCGGGGAGCTGTTTTTT,CATSPGWATGELFF,TRBJ2-2,NA,NA,TRBV15
TGTGCCAGCAGCTTGGAGTCCTCCTACGAGCAGTACTTC,CASSLESSYEQYF,TRBJ2-7,NA,NA,TRBV5-4
TGTGCCAGCAGCCCGGGCGGGACTAGTCAGTCCTACGAGCAGTACTTC,CASSPGGTSQSYEQYF,TRBJ2-7,NA,TRBD2,TRBV7-3
TGCGCCAGCAGCCAAGAACCCTCTCTAGCGGGAGCCTCCTACAATGAGCAGTTCTTC,CASSQEPSLAGASYNEQFF,TRBJ2-1,NA,TRBD2,TRBV4-1
TGTGCCAGCTCAGTAGTCGTTAATGAAGCTTTCTTT,CASSVVVNEAFF,TRBJ1-1,NA,NA,TRBV18
TGCGCCAGCAGCTTGGATTACGCGGGTCCTGAAGCTTTCTTT,CASSLDYAGPEAFF,TRBJ1-1,NA,NA,TRBV5-1
TGTGCCAGCAGGGGAGACAGGCCTCGCACAGATACGCAGTATTTT,CASRGDRPRTDTQYF,TRBJ2-3,NA,NA,TRBV7-8